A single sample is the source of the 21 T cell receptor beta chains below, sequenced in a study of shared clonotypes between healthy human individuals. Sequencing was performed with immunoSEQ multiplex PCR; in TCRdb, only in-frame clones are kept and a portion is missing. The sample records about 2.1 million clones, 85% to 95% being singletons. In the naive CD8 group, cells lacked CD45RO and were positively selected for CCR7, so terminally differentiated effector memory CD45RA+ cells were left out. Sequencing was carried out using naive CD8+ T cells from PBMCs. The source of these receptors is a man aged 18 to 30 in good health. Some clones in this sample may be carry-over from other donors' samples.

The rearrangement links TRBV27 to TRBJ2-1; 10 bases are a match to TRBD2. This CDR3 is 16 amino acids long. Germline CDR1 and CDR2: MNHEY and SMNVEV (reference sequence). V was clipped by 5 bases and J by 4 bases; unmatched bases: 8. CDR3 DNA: TGTGCCAGCAGTCCTACTCTAGCGGGAGCTTACAATGAGCAGTTCTTC. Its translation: CASSPTLAGAYNEQFF.

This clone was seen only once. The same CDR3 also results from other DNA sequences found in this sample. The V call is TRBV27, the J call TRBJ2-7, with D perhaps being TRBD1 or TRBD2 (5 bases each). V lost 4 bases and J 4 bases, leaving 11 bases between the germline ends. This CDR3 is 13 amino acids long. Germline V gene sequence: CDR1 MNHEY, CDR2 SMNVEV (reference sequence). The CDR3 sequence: CASSSGPLYEQYF. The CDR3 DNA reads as TGTGCCAGCAGTTCGGGACCATTATACGAGCAGTACTTC.

The CDR3 region is CASRLLAGADEQFF. The CDR3 bases are TGTGCCAGCAGGTTACTAGCGGGGGCAGATGAGCAGTTCTTC. The J gene is TRBJ2-1, the V gene TRBV27; 11 nucleotides line up with TRBD2. CDR1 is MNHEY and CDR2 is SMNVEV in the germline V gene (reference sequence). This CDR3 has 14 residues. The junction had 6 bases not matched to a gene; V was cut back by 6 bases and J by 8 bases.

The CDR3 reads CASSHMIAGGQETQYF. The CDR3 coding sequence is TGTGCCAGCAGCCACATGATAGCGGGAGGGCAAGAGACCCAGTACTTC. This chain uses TRBV14 with TRBJ2-5; the match to TRBD2 covers 11 bases. This CDR3 comprises 16 residues. Germline V gives CDR1 SGHDN, CDR2 FVKESK. V shed 3 bases and J 2 bases; nucleotides not matched to a gene: 5.

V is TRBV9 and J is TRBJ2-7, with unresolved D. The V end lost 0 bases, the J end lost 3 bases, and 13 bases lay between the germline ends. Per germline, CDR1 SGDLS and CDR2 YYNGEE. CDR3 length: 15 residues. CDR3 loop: CASSVEYGMVYEQYF. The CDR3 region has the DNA TGTGCCAGCAGCGTAGAGTACGGAATGGTCTACGAGCAGTACTTC.

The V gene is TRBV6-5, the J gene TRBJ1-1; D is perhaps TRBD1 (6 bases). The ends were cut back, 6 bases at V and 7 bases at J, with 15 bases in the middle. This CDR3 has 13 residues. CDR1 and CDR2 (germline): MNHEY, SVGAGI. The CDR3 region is CASRLGHGFEAFF. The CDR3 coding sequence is TGTGCCAGCAGACTGGGACACGGATTTGAAGCTTTCTTT.

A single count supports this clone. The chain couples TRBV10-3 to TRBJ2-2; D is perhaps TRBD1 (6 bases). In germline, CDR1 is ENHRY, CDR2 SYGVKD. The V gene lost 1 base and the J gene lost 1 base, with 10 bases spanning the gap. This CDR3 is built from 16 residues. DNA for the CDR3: TGTGCCATCAGTGAGTTGTGGACAGAGAACACCGGGGAGCTGTTTTTT. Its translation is CAISELWTENTGELFF.

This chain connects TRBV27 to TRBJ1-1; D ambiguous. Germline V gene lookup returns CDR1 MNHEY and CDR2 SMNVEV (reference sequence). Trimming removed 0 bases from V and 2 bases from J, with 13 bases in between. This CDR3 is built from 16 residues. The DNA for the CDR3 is TGTGCCAGCAGTTTATCGGCCCCCCCCTCAAACACTGAAGCTTTCTTT. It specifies CASSLSAPPSNTEAFF.

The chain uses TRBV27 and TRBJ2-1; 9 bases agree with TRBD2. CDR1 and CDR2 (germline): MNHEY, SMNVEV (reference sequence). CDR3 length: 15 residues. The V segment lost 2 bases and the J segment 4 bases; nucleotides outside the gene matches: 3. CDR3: CASSLGTSHYNEQFF. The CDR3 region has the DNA TGTGCCAGCAGTTTAGGGACTAGCCATTACAATGAGCAGTTCTTC.

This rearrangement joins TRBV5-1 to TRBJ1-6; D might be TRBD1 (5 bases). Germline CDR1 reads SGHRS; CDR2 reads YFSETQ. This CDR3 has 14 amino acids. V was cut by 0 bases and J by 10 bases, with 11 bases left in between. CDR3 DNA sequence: TGCGCCAGCAGCTTGGCAGGGATGGAATCACCCCTCCACTTT. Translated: CASSLAGMESPLHF.

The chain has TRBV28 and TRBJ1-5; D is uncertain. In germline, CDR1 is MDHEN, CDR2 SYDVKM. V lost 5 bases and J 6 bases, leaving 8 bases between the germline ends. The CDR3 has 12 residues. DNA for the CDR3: TGTGCCAGCAGTCCGACAAGTCAGCCCCAGCATTTT. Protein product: CASSPTSQPQHF.

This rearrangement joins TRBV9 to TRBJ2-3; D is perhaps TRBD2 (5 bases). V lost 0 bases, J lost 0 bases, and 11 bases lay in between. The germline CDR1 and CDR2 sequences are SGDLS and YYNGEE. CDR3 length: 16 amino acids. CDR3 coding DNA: TGTGCCAGCAGCGTAGGGGGAGCGGCTAGCACAGATACGCAGTATTTT. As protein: CASSVGGAASTDTQYF.

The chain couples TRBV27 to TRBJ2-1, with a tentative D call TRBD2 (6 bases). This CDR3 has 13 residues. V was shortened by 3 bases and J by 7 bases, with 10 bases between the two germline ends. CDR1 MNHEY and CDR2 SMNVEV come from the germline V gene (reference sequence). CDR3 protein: CASSFGGVNEQFF. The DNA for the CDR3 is TGTGCCAGCAGTTTTGGCGGGGTGAATGAGCAGTTCTTC.

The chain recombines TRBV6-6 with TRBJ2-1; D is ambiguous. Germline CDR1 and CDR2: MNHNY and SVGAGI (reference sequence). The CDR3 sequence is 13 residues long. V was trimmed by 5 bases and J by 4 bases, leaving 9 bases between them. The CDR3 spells CASSHNVYNEQFF. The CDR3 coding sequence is TGTGCCAGCAGTCATAACGTATACAATGAGCAGTTCTTC.

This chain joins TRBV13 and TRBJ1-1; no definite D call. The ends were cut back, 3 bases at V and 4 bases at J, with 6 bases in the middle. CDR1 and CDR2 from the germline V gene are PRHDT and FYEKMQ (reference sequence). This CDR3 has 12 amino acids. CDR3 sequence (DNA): TGTGCCAGCAGCTTTGTCGGCACTGAAGCTTTCTTT. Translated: CASSFVGTEAFF.

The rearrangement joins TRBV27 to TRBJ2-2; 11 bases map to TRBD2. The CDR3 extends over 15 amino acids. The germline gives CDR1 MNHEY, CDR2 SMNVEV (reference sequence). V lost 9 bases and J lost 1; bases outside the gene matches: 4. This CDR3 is CASIGLAGNTGELFF. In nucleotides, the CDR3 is TGTGCCAGTATTGGACTAGCGGGGAACACCGGGGAGCTGTTTTTT.

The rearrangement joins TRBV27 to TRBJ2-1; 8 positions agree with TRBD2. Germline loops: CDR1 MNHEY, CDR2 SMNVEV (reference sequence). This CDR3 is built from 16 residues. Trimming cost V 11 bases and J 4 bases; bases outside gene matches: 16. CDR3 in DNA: TGTGCCGCGAGGGCATTTGGGAGCGGGAGTTACAATGAGCAGTTCTTC. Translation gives CAARAFGSGSYNEQFF.

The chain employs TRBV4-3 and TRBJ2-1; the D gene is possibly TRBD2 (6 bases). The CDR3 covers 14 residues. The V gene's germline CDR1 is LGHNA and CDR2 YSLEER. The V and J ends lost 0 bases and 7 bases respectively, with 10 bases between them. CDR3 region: CASSQERGRNEQFF. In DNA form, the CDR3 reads TGCGCCAGCAGCCAAGAGAGAGGGAGGAATGAGCAGTTCTTC.

CDR3 in DNA: TGCGCCAGCAGCTTGAGAGACATAGGTGGTTTGTTGGAGACCCAGTACTTC. As protein: CASSLRDIGGLLETQYF. The chain is built from TRBV5-1 and TRBJ2-5; no definite D call. Trimming shortened V by 1 base and J by 5 bases, and 21 bases separated the two germline ends. In germline, CDR1 is SGHRS, CDR2 YFSETQ. The CDR3 sequence is 17 residues long. Variable domain in full (rest from reference TRBV5-1 and TRBJ2-5): KAGVTQTPRYLIKTRGQQVTLSCSPISGHRSVSWYQQTPGQGLQFLFEYFSETQRNKGNFPGRFSGRQFSNSRSEMNVSTLELGDSALYLCASSLRDIGGLLETQYFGPGTRLLVL.

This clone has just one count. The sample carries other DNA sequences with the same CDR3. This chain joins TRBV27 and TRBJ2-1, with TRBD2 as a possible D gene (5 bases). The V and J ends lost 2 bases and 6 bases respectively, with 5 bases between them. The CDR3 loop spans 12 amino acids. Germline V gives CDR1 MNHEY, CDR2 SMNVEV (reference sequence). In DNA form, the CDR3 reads TGTGCCAGCAGTTTAGAGGGCAATGAGCAGTTCTTC. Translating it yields CASSLEGNEQFF.

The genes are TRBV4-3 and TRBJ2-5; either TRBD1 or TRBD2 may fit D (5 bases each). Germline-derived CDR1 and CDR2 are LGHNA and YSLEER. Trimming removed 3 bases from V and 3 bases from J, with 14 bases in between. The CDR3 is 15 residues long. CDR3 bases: TGCGCCAGCAGCCAGGGGCGGACTTCCAAAGAGACCCAGTACTTC. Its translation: CASSQGRTSKETQYF.